These 3 T cell receptor beta chains share one sample of origin, sequenced in a study of tumor-infiltrating lymphocytes in primary liver carcinoma. A constant-region primer primed TCR beta cDNA synthesis from about 550 ng of total RNA. Amplification in three nested multiplex PCR rounds with slightly modified ARM-PCR gave rise to TCR beta libraries. The first two PCR rounds used TRBV1-TRBV30 primers with a Cbeta primer, 10 cycles each. TCRdb called the multiplex PCR reads again in MiXCR, with one record for every CDR3 protein. Among 20,000 to 25,000 distinct CDR3 sequences listed, around three quarters were seen once. From unsorted bulk tissue weighing roughly 18-30 mg, DNA and RNA were co-extracted. Sample: liver tumor tissue from sampling region 1. Indicated subset: tumor region T1, superior pole. These receptors were taken from a man between 35 and 55 years old with primary liver carcinoma and hepatitis B virus infection.

This clonotype was picked up one time. This could be a read error, since a much larger clone is one nucleotide away. CDR3 bases: TGCGCCAGCTGCGGTGACGGGACCGCCTACAATGAGCAGTTCTTC. It translates to CASCGDGTAYNEQFF. The rearrangement uses TRBV4-1 and TRBJ2-1; either TRBD1 or TRBD2 may fit D (5 bases each). Germline CDR1 MGHRA, CDR2 YSYEKL. Trimming pared 8 bases from V and 2 bases from J, leaving 16 bases between. The CDR3 is 15 residues long.

Worth noting for this clonotype: A read error may account for a junction end that differs from germline. This chain connects TRBV11-2 to TRBJ2-7; 12 positions agree with TRBD1. Germline V CDR1 and CDR2: SGHAT, FQNNGV. The CDR3 runs 14 residues. The DNA of the CDR3 is TGTGTCAGCGGCTCGGGACAGGGGGCATACGAGCAGTACTTC. Translated: CVSGSGQGAYEQYF.

Concerning this clonotype: An end of the junction differs from the germline gene, which may be a read error. The rearrangement uses TRBV11-2 and TRBJ2-7, with 9 nucleotides matching TRBD1. The length of the CDR3 is 15 residues. Germline V CDR1 and CDR2: SGHAT, FQNNGV. The CDR3 DNA follows: TGTACCAGCAGCCTAGGGACAGGGAGAATCTACGAGCAGTACTTC. It yields the protein CTSSLGTGRIYEQYF.